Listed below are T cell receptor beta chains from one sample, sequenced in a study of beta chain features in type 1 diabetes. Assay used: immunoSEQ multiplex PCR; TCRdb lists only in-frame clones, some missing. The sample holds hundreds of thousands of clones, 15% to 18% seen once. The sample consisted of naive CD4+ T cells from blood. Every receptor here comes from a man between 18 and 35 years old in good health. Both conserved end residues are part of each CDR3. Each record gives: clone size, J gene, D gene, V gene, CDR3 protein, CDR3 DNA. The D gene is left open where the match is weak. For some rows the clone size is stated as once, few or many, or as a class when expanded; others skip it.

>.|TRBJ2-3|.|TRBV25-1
CASSADKPSQIRIVF
TGTGCCAGCAGTGCTGACAAGCCCTCACAGATACGGATTGTGTTT
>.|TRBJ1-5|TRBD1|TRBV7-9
CASSLESQGNQPQHF
TGTGCCAGCAGCTTAGAGTCACAGGGGAATCAGCCCCAGCATTTT
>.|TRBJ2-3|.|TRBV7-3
CASSSLGRSTDTQYF
TGTGCCAGCAGCTCCTTGGGCAGGAGCACAGATACGCAGTATTTT
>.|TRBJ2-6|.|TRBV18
CASSNALSGANVLTF
TGTGCCAGCTCAAACGCTCTATCTGGGGCCAACGTCCTGACTTTC
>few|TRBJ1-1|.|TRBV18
CASSPSSEAFF
TGTGCCAGCTCACCTTCAAGTGAAGCTTTCTTT
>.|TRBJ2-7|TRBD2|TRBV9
CASSVGGRGSYEQYF
TGTGCCAGCAGCGTAGGAGGGAGGGGTTCCTACGAGCAGTACTTC
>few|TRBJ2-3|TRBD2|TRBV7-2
CASSLARGADTQYF
TGTGCCAGCAGCTTAGCGCGGGGGGCAGATACGCAGTATTTT
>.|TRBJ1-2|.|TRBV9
CASSGGNWDYGYTF
TGTGCCAGCAGCGGGGGGAACTGGGACTATGGCTACACCTTC
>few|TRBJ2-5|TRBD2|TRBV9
CASGKLADGETQYF
TGTGCCAGCGGCAAACTAGCGGATGGGGAGACCCAGTACTTC
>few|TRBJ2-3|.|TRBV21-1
CASSEYRGVAGRCTDTQYF
TGTGCCAGCAGCGAATACAGGGGGGTAGCGGGTCGCTGCACAGATACGCAGTATTTT
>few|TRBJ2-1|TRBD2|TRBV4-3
CASSQEIAGGLSSYNEQFF
TGCGCCAGCAGCCAAGAGATAGCGGGGGGGTTGAGCTCCTACAATGAGCAGTTCTTC
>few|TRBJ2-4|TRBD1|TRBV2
CASSLLTGGMNIQYF
TGTGCCAGCAGTCTATTGACAGGGGGGATGAACATTCAGTACTTC
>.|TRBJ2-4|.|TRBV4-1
CASSQLDRGGFRAKNIQYF
TGCGCCAGCAGCCAATTGGACAGAGGTGGCTTTAGGGCCAAAAACATTCAGTACTTC
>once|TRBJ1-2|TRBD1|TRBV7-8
CASSLASGQGAYYGYTF
TGTGCCAGCAGCTTAGCCTCGGGACAGGGGGCTTACTATGGCTACACCTTC
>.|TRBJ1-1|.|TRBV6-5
CASSYWLRDTEAFF
TGTGCCAGCAGTTACTGGTTAAGGGACACTGAAGCTTTCTTT
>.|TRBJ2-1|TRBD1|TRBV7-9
CASSSGQGRRNEQFF
TGTGCCAGCAGCTCCGGACAGGGCCGAAGGAATGAGCAGTTCTTC
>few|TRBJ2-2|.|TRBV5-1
CASIGGGANTGELFF
TGCGCCAGCATCGGCGGAGGCGCGAACACCGGGGAGCTGTTTTTT
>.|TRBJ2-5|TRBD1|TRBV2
CASWPGTGQETQYF
TGTGCCAGCTGGCCCGGGACAGGGCAAGAGACCCAGTACTTC
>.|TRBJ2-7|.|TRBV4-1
CASSQGVQSGSYEQYF
TGCGCCAGCAGCCAAGGAGTACAGAGCGGATCCTACGAGCAGTACTTC
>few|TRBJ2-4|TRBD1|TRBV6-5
CASSYGTGTYF
TGTGCCAGCAGTTACGGGACAGGCACTTACTTC
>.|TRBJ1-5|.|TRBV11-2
CASSLFPYSNQPQHF
TGTGCCAGCAGCTTATTTCCATATAGCAATCAGCCCCAGCATTTT
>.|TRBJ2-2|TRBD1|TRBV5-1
CASSYPTGETGELFF
TGCGCCAGCAGCTACCCGACAGGGGAAACCGGGGAGCTGTTTTTT
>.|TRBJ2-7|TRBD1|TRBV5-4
CASSPQRGLTYEQYF
TGTGCCAGCAGCCCGCAAAGGGGGCTCACCTACGAGCAGTACTTC
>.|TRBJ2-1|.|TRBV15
CATSRDPRGTYNEQFF
TGTGCCACCAGCAGAGACCCTAGGGGTACCTACAATGAGCAGTTCTTC
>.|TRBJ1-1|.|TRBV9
CASSVQALNTEAFF
TGTGCCAGCAGCGTTCAGGCATTGAACACTGAAGCTTTCTTT
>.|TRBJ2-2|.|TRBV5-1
CASSLFYTKNTGELFF
TGCGCCAGCAGCTTGTTCTACACTAAGAACACCGGGGAGCTGTTTTTT
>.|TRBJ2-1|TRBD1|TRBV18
CASSPRGQNNEQFF
TGTGCCAGCTCACCAAGGGGGCAGAACAATGAGCAGTTCTTC
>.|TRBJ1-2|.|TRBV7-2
CASSPATNPNYGYTF
TGTGCCAGCAGCCCGGCAACAAACCCTAACTATGGCTACACCTTC
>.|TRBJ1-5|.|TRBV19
CASRPTWDRVRFSNQPQHF
TGTGCCAGTAGACCCACATGGGATCGGGTTAGGTTTAGCAATCAGCCCCAGCATTTT
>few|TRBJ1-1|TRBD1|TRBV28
CASSLGAGTGNTEAFF
TGTGCCAGCAGTTTGGGAGCCGGGACAGGGAACACTGAAGCTTTCTTT
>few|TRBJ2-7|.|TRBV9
CASSVEASSFYEQYF
TGTGCCAGCAGCGTAGAGGCTAGCAGCTTCTACGAGCAGTACTTC
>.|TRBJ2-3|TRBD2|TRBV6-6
CASSYSTSGSTDTQYF
TGTGCCAGCAGTTACTCAACTAGCGGGAGCACAGATACGCAGTATTTT
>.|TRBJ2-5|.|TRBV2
CASSGRARDTSYQETQYF
TGTGCCAGCAGTGGCCGAGCCCGGGACACCTCTTACCAAGAGACCCAGTACTTC
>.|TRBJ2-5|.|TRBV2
CASGVISLETQYF
TGTGCCAGCGGGGTCATTTCGCTGGAGACCCAGTACTTC
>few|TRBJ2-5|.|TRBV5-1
CASSLARETQYF
TGCGCCAGCAGCTTGGCCCGGGAGACCCAGTACTTC
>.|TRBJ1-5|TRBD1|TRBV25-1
CASSVAGQDNQPQHF
TGTGCCAGCAGTGTCGCTGGACAGGACAATCAGCCCCAGCATTTT
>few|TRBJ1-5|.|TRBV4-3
CASSPTAGRNQPQHF
TGCGCCAGCAGCCCCACGGCGGGTCGCAATCAGCCCCAGCATTTT
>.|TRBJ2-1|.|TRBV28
CASGGTVYNEQFF
TGTGCCAGCGGGGGGACTGTATACAATGAGCAGTTCTTC
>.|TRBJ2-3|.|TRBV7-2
CASSGTVADTQYF
TGTGCCAGCAGCGGGACGGTTGCAGATACGCAGTATTTT
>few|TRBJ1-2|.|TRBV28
CASSFSGVGYTF
TGTGCCAGCAGCTTTTCAGGGGTTGGCTACACCTTC
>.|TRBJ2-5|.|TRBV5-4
CASSLSLTAGQETQYF
TGTGCCAGCAGCTTGTCCCTTACTGCTGGCCAAGAGACCCAGTACTTC
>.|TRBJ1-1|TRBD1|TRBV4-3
CASSPGQGGNTEAFF
TGCGCCAGCAGCCCGGGACAGGGGGGGAACACTGAAGCTTTCTTT
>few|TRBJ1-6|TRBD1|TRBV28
CASSPGGQGRNSPLHF
TGTGCCAGCAGCCCAGGGGGGCAGGGCCGAAATTCACCCCTCCACTTT
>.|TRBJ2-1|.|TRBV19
CASTRLQGGPSEQFF
TGTGCCAGTACCAGGCTGCAGGGGGGCCCGAGTGAGCAGTTCTTC
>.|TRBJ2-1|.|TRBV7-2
CASSPGRGRGGSYNEQFF
TGTGCCAGCAGCCCCGGGCGAGGCAGGGGAGGCTCCTACAATGAGCAGTTCTTC
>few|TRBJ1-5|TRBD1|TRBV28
CASIPGQGAKGYQPQHF
TGTGCCAGCATCCCCGGACAGGGGGCGAAAGGGTACCAGCCCCAGCATTTT
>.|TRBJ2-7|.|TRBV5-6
CASRRRRVSYEQYF
TGTGCCAGCAGGCGTCGCAGGGTCTCCTACGAGCAGTACTTC
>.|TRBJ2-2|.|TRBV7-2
CASSLVAVNTGELFF
TGTGCCAGCAGCTTAGTGGCAGTGAACACCGGGGAGCTGTTTTTT